The rows below give T cell receptor beta chains drawn from one sample of a study of shared clonotypes between healthy human individuals. Profiled with immunoSEQ multiplex PCR; TCRdb holds only in-frame clones, not every one. The sample comprises fewer than 600,000 clones, around three quarters of which are singletons, and about 12% rests with the top ten. The sample consisted of PBMCs. These receptors originate from a woman in her forties in good health. Some clones in this sample may be carry-over from other donors' samples. CDR3s include the opening cysteine and the closing phenylalanine or tryptophan. D genes are given only for firm matches. The size entry is marked missing in some rows and otherwise reads once, few, many or a size class.

D gene | J gene | V gene | clone size | CDR3 DNA | CDR3 protein
NA | TRBJ2-5 | TRBV2 | NA | TGTGCCAGCAGTGCACAGGGTCTACAAGAGACCCAGTACTTC | CASSAQGLQETQYF
NA | TRBJ1-1 | TRBV19 | few | TGTGCCAGTAGTATTTCCCGGGACAATGAAGCTTTCTTT | CASSISRDNEAFF
TRBD2 | TRBJ2-1 | TRBV6-5 | NA | TGTGCCAGCAGTTACTGGGCGGGAGGACGGTCCAATGAGCAGTTCTTC | CASSYWAGGRSNEQFF
TRBD2 | TRBJ2-2 | TRBV11-3 | NA | TGTGCCAGCAGCGTGGGACTAGCGGATACCGGGGAGCTGTTTTTT | CASSVGLADTGELFF
NA | TRBJ2-1 | TRBV11-2 | NA | TGTGCCAGCAGCTCCCCTAGCTCCTACAATGAGCAGTTCTTC | CASSSPSSYNEQFF
TRBD2 | TRBJ2-2 | TRBV5-1 | NA | TGCGCCAGCAGCTCTCTAGCGGGAGTGAGCACCGGGGAGCTGTTTTTT | CASSSLAGVSTGELFF
NA | TRBJ1-5 | TRBV19 | NA | TGTGCCAGTAGTATTCAGGGGTATCAGCCCCAGCATTTT | CASSIQGYQPQHF
TRBD1 | TRBJ2-7 | TRBV30 | NA | TGTGCCTGGAGACACCGGGACAGGGCGCGCGAGCAGTACTTC | CAWRHRDRAREQYF
NA | TRBJ2-7 | TRBV11-2 | NA | TGTGCCAGCAGCTTAATCCTCTCGGAGCAGTACTTC | CASSLILSEQYF
NA | TRBJ1-5 | TRBV18 | NA | TGTGCCAGCTCACCAGTCGCAGGGACAAGCAATCAGCCCCAGCATTTT | CASSPVAGTSNQPQHF
TRBD1 | TRBJ1-2 | TRBV6-1 | NA | TGTGCCAGCAGTTCACAGGGGGCTAACTATGGCTACACCTTC | CASSSQGANYGYTF
NA | TRBJ2-6 | TRBV18 | NA | TGTGCCAGCTCACCGGGGATGTACGGGTCTGGGGCCAACGTCCTGACTTTC | CASSPGMYGSGANVLTF
TRBD2 | TRBJ2-1 | TRBV5-1 | NA | TGCGCCAGCGCCCGGACAGGGACTAGCGGGCACAATGAGCAGTTCTTC | CASARTGTSGHNEQFF
NA | TRBJ2-7 | TRBV20-1 | NA | TGCAGTGCCGAACGGGGGATCGAGCAGTACTTC | CSAERGIEQYF
NA | TRBJ2-5 | TRBV7-9 | NA | TGTGCCAGCAGCTTCAGCGTCCGGGGGGAGACCCAGTACTTC | CASSFSVRGETQYF
TRBD2 | TRBJ2-3 | TRBV6-1 | NA | TGTGCCAGCAGTGAAGCGTCTAGCGGGGGACGAGATACGCAGTATTTT | CASSEASSGGRDTQYF
NA | TRBJ1-1 | TRBV11-2 | NA | TGTGCCAGCAGCTTGGGGGCACGGGCTACCCGACGTCCGGACACTGAAGCTTTCTTT | CASSLGARATRRPDTEAFF
NA | TRBJ1-1 | TRBV14 | NA | TGTGCCAGCAGTAAACAGGGAAACACTGAAGCTTTCTTT | CASSKQGNTEAFF
TRBD2 | TRBJ2-7 | TRBV6-1 | once | TGTGCCAGCATGGGACTAGCGCCCACCTACGAGCAGTACTTC | CASMGLAPTYEQYF
TRBD2 | TRBJ2-1 | TRBV5-1 | NA | TGCGCCAGCAGCCCCATGACTAGCGGATACAATGAGCAGTTCTTC | CASSPMTSGYNEQFF
NA | TRBJ1-5 | TRBV10-1 | NA | TGCGCCAGCCTTCTGGACACATATAGCAATCAGCCCCAGCATTTT | CASLLDTYSNQPQHF
NA | TRBJ1-5 | TRBV29-1 | NA | TGCAGCGCCGTAAACGGGCCCCAGCATTTT | CSAVNGPQHF
NA | TRBJ2-3 | TRBV7-8 | NA | TGTGCCAGCAGCTTAGGGAAGGAGCTCCCCACAGATACGCAGTATTTT | CASSLGKELPTDTQYF
TRBD2 | TRBJ2-3 | TRBV7-9 | NA | TGTGCCAGCAGCTTAGGGACATGGACTAGCGGGAGAACAGATACGCAGTATTTT | CASSLGTWTSGRTDTQYF
NA | TRBJ2-3 | TRBV6-5 | NA | TGTGCCAGCGGGTTCGCAGATACGCAGTATTTT | CASGFADTQYF
NA | TRBJ1-2 | TRBV4-1 | NA | TGCGCCAGCAAAGTGGACACGGATAACTATGGCTACACCTTC | CASKVDTDNYGYTF
NA | TRBJ2-3 | TRBV7-9 | few | TGTGCCAGCAGCTTAGGGGCTAGCTGGGATACGCAGTATTTT | CASSLGASWDTQYF
NA | TRBJ2-5 | TRBV28 | NA | TGTGCCAGCAGTCTCCAGTTACAGGGGACCCAGTACTTC | CASSLQLQGTQYF
NA | TRBJ2-3 | TRBV11-3 | NA | TGTGCCAGCAGCTTAGAAAGATCCGGTACGCAGTATTTT | CASSLERSGTQYF
NA | TRBJ2-2 | TRBV30 | NA | TGTGCCTCGCCCGGACTCGGATCGAACACCGGGGAGCTGTTTTTT | CASPGLGSNTGELFF
NA | TRBJ2-3 | TRBV30 | NA | TGTGCCTGGACTTCGTTTTACTCCGATACGCAGTATTTT | CAWTSFYSDTQYF
NA | TRBJ1-4 | TRBV5-4 | NA | TGTGCCAGCAATCCGGACGGATATAATGAAAAACTGTTTTTT | CASNPDGYNEKLFF
TRBD2 | TRBJ2-1 | TRBV27 | NA | TGTGCCAGCAGTACCGTAGGGACTAGCGGGGTCAATGAGCAGTTCTTC | CASSTVGTSGVNEQFF
TRBD2 | TRBJ2-3 | TRBV13 | NA | TGTGCCAGCAGCCCCTGGACTAGCGGGAGGGCCACAGATACGCAGTATTTT | CASSPWTSGRATDTQYF
NA | TRBJ1-1 | TRBV9 | NA | TGTGCCAGCAGCGTAGGTTCGACAGCTGAAGCTTTCTTT | CASSVGSTAEAFF
NA | TRBJ2-2 | TRBV2 | NA | TGTGCCAGCAGTGAACTTGGGAACACCGGGGAGCTGTTTTTT | CASSELGNTGELFF
NA | TRBJ2-7 | TRBV4-1 | NA | TGCGCCAGCAGCCTTAACTACGAGCAGTACTTC | CASSLNYEQYF
TRBD2 | TRBJ2-7 | TRBV18 | NA | TGTGCCAGCTCACCTGCGGGAGGGTACGAGCAGTACTTC | CASSPAGGYEQYF
NA | TRBJ2-1 | TRBV10-2 | NA | TGCGCCAGTTTAGCGACGGCCTACAATGAGCAGTTCTTC | CASLATAYNEQFF
NA | TRBJ2-2 | TRBV18 | NA | TGTGCCAGCTCACCACCCTCCGGGGAGCTGTTTTTT | CASSPPSGELFF
TRBD2 | TRBJ2-1 | TRBV28 | few | TGTGCCAGCAGCTCTAAGAGCGGGCTAGCGGTAGTCAATGAGCAGTTCTTC | CASSSKSGLAVVNEQFF
TRBD2 | TRBJ2-3 | TRBV5-1 | NA | TGCGCCAGCAGCTTGGATGTTAGCGGGAGGAGGGGAGATACGCAGTATTTT | CASSLDVSGRRGDTQYF
NA | TRBJ1-5 | TRBV27 | once | TGTGCCAGCAGTCAAAACCTCAATCAGCCCCAGCATTTT | CASSQNLNQPQHF
NA | TRBJ1-2 | TRBV19 | NA | TGTGCCAGTACGAACGGGGGCTACGATGGCTACACCTTC | CASTNGGYDGYTF
TRBD2 | TRBJ2-5 | TRBV5-4 | NA | TGTGCCAGCAGCGCCGGACTAGCGGGAGGGGAGACCCAGTACTTC | CASSAGLAGGETQYF
NA | TRBJ2-7 | TRBV19 | NA | TGTGCCAGTAGACCCCACGGGGAGACCGACTACGAGCAGTACTTC | CASRPHGETDYEQYF
NA | TRBJ2-2 | TRBV10-3 | NA | TGTGCCATCACCAGGGGGGGGAACACCGGGGAGCTGTTTTTT | CAITRGGNTGELFF